This TCR beta chain stems from a study of blood T cell repertoires in COVID-19. Across the whole study: Samples representing acute and convalescent COVID-19 were sourced from the United States, Italy and Spain. From T cells, B-cell-depleted T cells, or PBMCs came the material, which was cDNA or gDNA.

V lost 9 bases and J lost 6; bases outside the gene matches: 8. Germline CDR1 reads KGHDR; CDR2 reads SFDVKD. This CDR3 comprises 14 residues. Some clones are missing from TCRdb's copy, which holds only in-frame ones; the method was immunoSEQ multiplex PCR. Found here are some 45,000 clones, 80% to 90% of them singletons; the top ten hold around 10%. The sequence derives from a human donor in a cohort sampled during active COVID-19. Specimen: peripheral blood. J is TRBJ2-1 and V is TRBV24-1; TRBD1 matches 9 bases. CDR3 region: CATQGDRVGNEQFF. CDR3 nucleotide sequence: TGTGCCACCCAGGGGGACAGGGTAGGCAATGAGCAGTTCTTC.